These 5 T cell receptor beta chains share one sample of origin, sequenced in a study of cytomegalovirus exposure and HLA in healthy donors. PCR was performed using 60 Vbeta and 13 Jbeta primers. TCRdb keeps only in-frame clones here, not all; method: immunoSEQ multiplex PCR. The sample has roughly 100,000 clones, around 10% seen once. The source material was PBMCs. All receptors derive from a man between 50 and 59 years old in good health and CMV-seropositive.

This chain joins TRBV6-6 and TRBJ2-1; D perhaps matches TRBD2 (5 bases). This CDR3 has 13 residues. Trimming took 0 bases from V and 7 from J, leaving 7 bases between them. Germline-derived CDR1 and CDR2 are MNHNY and SVGAGI (reference sequence). CDR3 sequence: CASSYSSGNEQFF. The CDR3 DNA sequence: TGTGCCAGCAGTTACTCTTCGGGGAATGAGCAGTTCTTC.

This clone was seen a few times. This sequence joins TRBV11-2 and TRBJ2-7; 8 nucleotides match TRBD1. The ends lost 5 bases at V and 4 bases at J; junction bases unmatched: 13. CDR1 and CDR2 (germline): SGHAT, FQNNGV. The CDR3 has 16 residues. CDR3 bases: TGTGCCAGCAGCCTGAGGGAGGACAGGGTGCCGTACGAGCAGTACTTC. Its translation: CASSLREDRVPYEQYF.

V gene TRBV28 combines with J gene TRBJ1-4; 8 bases match TRBD1. CDR1 is MDHEN, CDR2 SYDVKM, per germline. V shed 7 bases, J shed 3 bases, and the junction held 7 bases outside the gene matches. The CDR3 runs to 15 residues. In nucleotides, the CDR3 is TGTGCCAGCAACTTGCAGGGGGCGTCTAATGAAAAACTGTTTTTT. Translated, it gives CASNLQGASNEKLFF.

Only a few counts were recorded for this clone. The rearrangement joins TRBV18 to TRBJ1-5; no firm D call. V gave up 3 bases and J gave up 0 bases, with 9 bases separating them. There are 15 residues in the CDR3. Germline V gene sequence: CDR1 KGHSH, CDR2 LQKENI. The CDR3 here is CASSPGGSSNQPQHF. The CDR3 nucleotides are TGTGCCAGCTCACCTGGCGGCAGTAGCAATCAGCCCCAGCATTTT.

The J gene is TRBJ2-7, the V gene TRBV11-2; D perhaps matches TRBD2 (5 bases). V dropped 4 bases and J dropped 2 bases, with 21 bases sitting between them. This CDR3 is built from 17 residues. Germline V gene sequence: CDR1 SGHAT, CDR2 FQNNGV. The CDR3, as DNA: TGTGCCAGCAGCTCCATTAAATTAGCGTTGAATACCTACGAGCAGTACTTC. Translating gives CASSSIKLALNTYEQYF.